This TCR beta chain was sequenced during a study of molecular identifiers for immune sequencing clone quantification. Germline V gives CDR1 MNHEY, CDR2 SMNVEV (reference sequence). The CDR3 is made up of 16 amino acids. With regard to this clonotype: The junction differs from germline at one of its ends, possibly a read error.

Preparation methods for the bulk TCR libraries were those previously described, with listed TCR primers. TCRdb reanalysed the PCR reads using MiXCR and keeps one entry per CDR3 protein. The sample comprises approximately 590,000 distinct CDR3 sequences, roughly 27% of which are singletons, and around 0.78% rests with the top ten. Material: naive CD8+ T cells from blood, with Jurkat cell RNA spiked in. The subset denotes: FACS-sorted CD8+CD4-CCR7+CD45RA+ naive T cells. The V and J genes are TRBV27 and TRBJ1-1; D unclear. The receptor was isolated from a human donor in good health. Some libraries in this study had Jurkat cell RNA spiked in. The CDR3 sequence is CASSLAQPTLNTGAFF. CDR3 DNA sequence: TGTGCCAGCAGTTTAGCCCAACCCACCCTGAACACTGGAGCTTTCTTT.